The 6 T cell receptor beta chains listed next were all sequenced from one sample in a study of T cell responses to AZD1222 COVID-19 vaccine. Measured with immunoSEQ multiplex PCR; TCRdb has only the in-frame clones, and not every one. The data contain over 65,000 clones, about 91% of them singletons. This sample comprised peripheral blood, obtained on day 0 of MenACWY control vaccination. These receptors came from an adult in good health.

This clone was counted a single time. The V gene is TRBV15, the J gene TRBJ2-5; D tentatively fits TRBD1 or TRBD2 (6 bases each). Germline lookup yields CDR1 LNHNV and CDR2 YYDKDF (reference sequence). Trimming took 0 bases from V and 1 from J, leaving 12 bases between them. CDR3 length equals 16 residues. The CDR3 DNA is TGTGCCACCAGCAGAGAATCGGGGGCCCTCCAAGAGACCCAGTACTTC. Its translation: CATSRESGALQETQYF.

The V and J genes are TRBV29-1 and TRBJ2-1; TRBD2 agrees at 11 bases. The ends lost 6 bases at V and 3 bases at J; junction bases unmatched: 7. The CDR3 sequence is 15 residues long. In germline, CDR1 is SQVTM, CDR2 ANQGSEA. The CDR3 sequence: CSVLGLAEFYNEQFF. CDR3 coding DNA: TGCAGCGTGCTGGGACTAGCGGAGTTCTACAATGAGCAGTTCTTC.

V usage is TRBV7-9 and J usage is TRBJ1-2; D is unclear. Germline CDR1 is SEHNR and CDR2 is FQNEAQ (reference sequence). The CDR3 runs to 13 residues. V was trimmed by 2 bases and J by 12 bases, leaving 16 bases between them. The CDR3 here is CASSLPSGISNTF. As DNA, the CDR3 is TGTGCCAGCAGCTTACCGTCGGGGATTTCGAACACCTTC.

J is TRBJ1-6 and V is TRBV7-6; D not certain. Trimming cost V 2 bases and J 10 bases, with 24 bases left between them. Germline-derived CDR1 and CDR2 are SGHVS and FNYEAQ. This CDR3 region has 18 residues. Here the CDR3 reads CASSLFDPEAAIRSPLHF. CDR3 DNA: TGTGCCAGCAGCTTATTTGACCCCGAGGCGGCGATAAGATCACCCCTCCACTTT.

The chain joins TRBV18 to TRBJ2-1; 7 bases agree with TRBD1. This CDR3 contains 14 residues. After removal of 3 bases from V and 8 bases from J, the junction contained 7 bases not matched to a gene. The germline gives CDR1 KGHSH, CDR2 LQKENI. The CDR3 bases are TGTGCCAGCTCACCTCCTACAGGGGAGCATGAGCAGTTCTTC. Protein: CASSPPTGEHEQFF.

V is TRBV10-1 and J is TRBJ1-5; TRBD1 matches 9 bases. The CDR3 sequence is 15 residues long. V lost 4 bases, J lost 1 base, and 2 bases stayed unmatched. Germline V lookup: CDR1 WNHNN, CDR2 SYGVQD (reference sequence). CDR3 nucleotide sequence: TGCGCCAGCAGTGCGGGACAGGGAAGCAATCAGCCCCAGCATTTT. Residues: CASSAGQGSNQPQHF.